Below, one T cell receptor (beta chain) is given with its context. At one end, the junction sequence differs from germline, possibly due to a read error. The CDR3 is 12 amino acids. Template material for amplifying TCR beta CDR3 regions consisted of RNA transcripts. The HTBI set primed first-round TCR CDR3 RT-PCR. MiXCR, run by TCRdb on the multiplex PCR reads, gives a single entry per CDR3 protein. The sample includes hundreds of thousands of distinct CDR3 sequences, about 14% seen only once; the top ten take around 12%. The data are from a study of T cells in Graves' hyperthyroidism and ophthalmopathy. Clinical Activity Scores of at least 3, NOSPECS grades of at least 4 and durations under 3 months characterized ophthalmopathy patients. It was uncontrolled infection, other autoimmune disease, pregnancy or lactation that excluded patients.

The sample consisted of blood. This clonotype was sampled from a woman in her fifties or sixties with Graves' ophthalmopathy. The chain links TRBV12-3 or TRBV12-4 to TRBJ1-5; D remains unclear. The DNA of the CDR3 is TGTGCCAGCAGGACGGGCAATCAGTCCCAGCATTTT. Translated: CASRTGNQSQHF.